Listed here is a single T cell receptor (beta chain). The target of this receptor is not known. No per-base quality is available; no much larger clone lies one base away. This sample was included in a study of memory CD4+ T cells and cytomegalovirus serostatus (dated by TCRdb to the late 2010s). Context from the whole study: A total of about 35 healthy Belgian adults, of whom 9 were CMV seropositive and roughly 25 were CMV seronegative, were included in the cohort. To replicate a published TCR-based CMV serostatus classifier, the study sequenced CD4+ memory TCRbeta repertoires from a Belgian cohort whose cytomegalovirus serostatus was known. Broader findings and caveats from the paper: Results were interpreted as suggesting that the CMV-associated TCR signature is largely present in the CD4+ memory repertoire. For CMV serostatus prediction, a median bootstrapped AUC of about 0.95 was reached with the original framework, and a median bootstrapped AUC of approximately 0.89 was reached with a US-trained random forest. Unlike the original study, which covered naive and memory CD4+ and CD8+ populations, the Belgian study sequenced only CD4+CD45RO+ memory cells. Among the 150 or so previously reported CMV-associated TCRbeta sequences, some 70 showed up in the CD4+ memory repertoires, with each one found in between one and five individuals. On the Belgian cohort, the classifier built on the original framework reached a median bootstrapped AUC of almost 0.96, with a 95% CI of 0.76-1.00.

CDR1 is given as SEHNR and CDR2 as FQNEAQ, both from the germline V gene (reference sequence). The V end loses 3 bases and the J end loses 1 base, and a stretch of 11 bases separates them. Including the terminal cysteine and phenylalanine, the CDR3 comprises 15 residues. The read is trimmed to its CDR3 DNA, 45 bases read in frame from base 1. A FACSAria II was used to sort memory CD4+ T cells, defined as single viable CD3+CD4+CD8-CD45RO+ cells. CMV serostatus was determined with a Roche Elecsys assay detecting serum IgG against CMV pp150, pp28, p38 and p52. Following thawing, total CD4+ T cells were enriched through positive selection using CD4 magnetic microbeads. The samples came from a different study that was designed specifically to examine the CD4+ T cell memory repertoire. Peripheral blood mononuclear cells were isolated and cryopreserved according to standard operating procedures, and serum was stored at -80 degrees C. Staining used CD3-PerCP (BW264/56), CD4-APC (RPA-T4), CD45RO-PE (UCHT1) and CD8-Pacific Orange (3B5) antibodies, with Sytox blue excluding non-viable cells.

The Quick-DNA Microprep Kit was used to extract genomic DNA from the sorted cells. Amplification of TCRbeta DNA was done with the immunoSEQ hsTCRbeta kit, following the protocol from the manufacturer. TCRbeta libraries were sequenced on an Illumina MiSeq instrument. As for the original processing: After out-of-frame sequences were removed, 2 million to 2.5 million distinct TCRbeta sequences remained, averaging around 70,000 per individual. Two values were used to score each individual: the count of 150 to 200 previously reported CMV-associated TCRbeta sequences and the total count of productive distinct TCRbeta sequences. A beta-binomial model was reimplemented in Python, and scikit-learn random forests with default parameters were trained on US cohort data. Classifier performance on the Belgian cohort was summarized as median AUC with percentile confidence intervals calculated over 10,000 bootstrap iterations. The clones in this table, taken by TCRdb from immuneACCESS, are in-frame only. Not every clone is retained; where verified, under half of the shortfall comes from an unresolved V gene, and the cause of the rest is unknown. Clonal size and the V and J genes are those of that table, whereas D and trimming came from the DNA. The sample table holds about 50,000 clones, of which about 73% were seen once. The leading ten clones occupy approximately 0.7% of the sample.

Sequencing was performed on memory CD4+ T cells from blood. The source of this sequence is an adult in good health and CMV-seronegative. The chain employs TRBV7-9 and TRBJ2-3; no D segment can be confidently identified. The nucleotides are TGTGCCAGCAGCTTGGACGGATCGGGCACAGATACGCAGTATTTT. This codes for CASSLDGSGTDTQYF. Reference TRBV7-9 and TRBJ2-3 proteins supply the regions before and after the CDR3; the full variable domain is: DTGVSQNPRHKITKRGQNVTFRCDPISEHNRLYWYRQTLGQGPEFLTYFQNEAQLEKSRLLSDRFSAERPKGSFSTLEIQRTEQGDSAMYLCASSLDGSGTDTQYFGPGTRLTVL.